This T cell receptor (beta chain) was retrieved from a study of PD-L1 blockade in urothelial cancer (dated by TCRdb to 2017 to 2019). For context, the study as a whole: All patients started therapy at some point between 2014 and 2016 and received atezolizumab 1,200 mg intravenously every 3 weeks. About 85% of the roughly 29 patients were identified as males with urothelial cancer of bladder origin, and a prior smoking history was reported by 18 of 29 patients. An ECOG performance status of 0 or 1 was recorded for the patients, and 0 to 3 prior chemotherapy regimens had been received by the patients. Blood samples were analyzed 3 weeks after the start of treatment (second dose) and 6 weeks after the start of treatment. Blood samples yielded a median of about 150,000 T cells and tens of thousands of unique TCRs, with median clonality roughly 0.082. An exploratory multi-omic analysis was conducted of the somatic, immune and clinical correlates of response to PD-L1 blockade with atezolizumab in urothelial cancer. Pretreatment tumor samples, along with matched peripheral blood collected serially before and after atezolizumab treatment, underwent TCR sequencing. Durable clinical benefit was defined as progression-free survival longer than 6 months, and TCR features were also tested against progression-free and overall survival. In the same patients, whole exome sequencing and RNA sequencing of pretreatment tumors were performed in addition to TCR sequencing. Durable clinical benefit was achieved by nine patients but not by the remaining 20. Approximately 30 patients had pretreatment blood TCR-seq, about 25 had at least one posttreatment blood collection, and about 25 had tumor TCR-seq. Findings and caveats that apply to the study as a whole: Improved progression-free and overall survival was found to be associated with pretreatment peripheral blood TCR clonality below the median. Among patients with durable benefit, tumor-associated TCR clones showed greater expansion in peripheral blood 3 weeks after treatment started (n of about 21, p = 0.022). Small sample size (n ≈ 30) and many exploratory analyses mean the results are intended to be hypothesis-generating.

Each PCR received spiked-in synthetic TCR analog templates so that absolute template abundance could be estimated from read counts. The immunoSEQ assay was used to amplify TCRbeta CDR3 regions from genomic DNA with bias-controlled V and J gene primers. Rearranged TCRbeta segments were sequenced at approximately 20X coverage. The paper's data handling went like this. Sequencing errors were corrected by clustering and CDR3s were annotated against IMGT to assign V, D and J genes. Only productive TCRbeta rearrangements were used in downstream analyses, excluding out-of-frame or stop-codon sequences. Clonality was calculated as one minus the Shannon entropy normalized by the log of the number of unique productive sequences. Clones differing between time points or between blood and tumor were identified by Fisher's exact test with Benjamini-Hochberg correction at adjusted p below 0.01. TCRdb retrieved this table from immuneACCESS and kept in-frame rearrangements only. Not all clones are present; in checked studies, unresolved V genes account for under half, and no reason is known for the remainder. For V, J and clone size, that table is used; D and trimming come from the DNA. This sample is represented by around 110,000 clones; approximately 90% of them were singletons. The ten largest account for more than 3% of the sample.

As regards this clone: The target of this receptor is not known. No much larger clone exists at a distance of one base, and base qualities are not known.

In light of the paper, this sample's time point label describes: peripheral blood 6 weeks after treatment start. A cohort of more than 25 patients with locally advanced or metastatic urothelial carcinoma, treated at Memorial Sloan Kettering on a trial protocol, was included. Peripheral blood mononuclear cells were collected pretreatment and during treatment, at between 1 and 8 total time points per patient. The Qiagen DNeasy Blood extraction kit was used to purify genomic DNA from total PBMCs and from tumor samples. PBMCs were collected pretreatment and during treatment, and were isolated and stored as previously described. The germline V gene specifies SGHVT as CDR1 and SQSDAQ as CDR2. The CDR3 sequence holds 11 residues, the cysteine and phenylalanine included. The retained sequence is limited to the CDR3, 33 bases, with the frame set at the first base. V and J lose 3 bases and 7 bases, and a span of 4 bases separates them.

This TCR was sampled from a man in his sixties with urothelial cancer. This specimen was PBMCs, taken around atezolizumab (anti-PD-L1) treatment. This sequence uses TRBV7-4 and TRBJ1-3, with the D gene uncertain. This receptor has the CDR3 CASSFFNTIYF. The bases are TGTGCCAGCAGCTTCTTTAACACCATATATTTT. Here the CDR3 is joined to the reference TRBV7-4 and TRBJ1-3 genes, and the full variable domain is: GAGVSQSPRYKVAKRGRDVALRCDSISGHVTLYWYRQTLGQGSEVLTYSQSDAQRDKSGRPSGRFSAERPERSVSTLKIQRTEQGDSAVYLCASSFFNTIYFGEGSWLTVV.